One and the same sample provided the 9 T cell receptor beta chains below, sequenced in a study of T cells in Graves' hyperthyroidism and ophthalmopathy. Amplification of TCR beta CDR3 regions used RNA as the template. RT-PCR in the first round (using the HTBI primer set) targeted the TCR CDR3. TCRdb reanalysed the multiplex PCR reads using MiXCR and keeps one entry per CDR3 protein. Of 300,000 to 400,000 distinct CDR3 sequences in the sample, 15% to 20% are singletons; the top ten hold around 54%. Sequenced input: blood. Receptors originate from a woman between 50 and 59 years old with Graves' hyperthyroidism.

The table lists this clonotype with a few counts. The V call is TRBV12-3 or TRBV12-4, the J call TRBJ2-2, with 10 bases matching TRBD1. The CDR3 contains 15 residues. Trimming took 6 bases from V and 1 from J; bases not matched to a gene: 2. The CDR3, as DNA: TGTGCCAGCAGCGGGACAGGGGTGAACACCGGGGAGCTGTTTTTT. Translated, it gives CASSGTGVNTGELFF.

This clonotype was detected a few times. The J gene is TRBJ1-2, the V gene TRBV4-1, with 8 bases fitting TRBD1. Germline V gene sequence: CDR1 MGHRA, CDR2 YSYEKL. The CDR3 consists of 14 residues. J lost 4 bases, V lost 1 base, and 2 bases had no gene match. The CDR3 here is CASSQADRGYGYTF. CDR3 in DNA: TGCGCCAGCAGCCAAGCAGACAGGGGCTATGGCTACACCTTC.

V usage is TRBV7-8 and J usage is TRBJ1-2; TRBD1 matches 7 bases. Per germline, CDR1 SGHVS and CDR2 FQNEAQ. Trimming at V came to 1 base and at J to 3 bases, leaving 5 bases not matched to a gene. The CDR3 loop spans 15 amino acids. The CDR3 protein is CASSLGQGEDYGYTF. CDR3 coding DNA: TGTGCCAGCAGCTTAGGGCAGGGGGAGGACTATGGCTACACCTTC. Using reference TRBV7-8 and TRBJ1-2 for the parts outside the CDR3, the full variable domain is GAGVSQSPRYKVAKRGQDVALRCDPISGHVSLFWYQQALGQGPEFLTYFQNEAQLDKSGLPSDRFFAERPEGSVSTLKIQRTQQEDSAVYLCASSLGQGEDYGYTFGSGTRLTVV.

A few counts support this clonotype. The rearrangement joins TRBV2 to TRBJ1-6, with TRBD1 matching 12 bases. The CDR3 is 14 amino acids. Trimming removed 6 bases from V and 12 bases from J; junction bases left unmatched: 6. Germline V gives CDR1 SNHLY, CDR2 FYNNEI. The CDR3 DNA reads TGTGCCAGCAGGCCCGGGACAGGGGGCTTACCCCTCCACTTT. This sequence encodes CASRPGTGGLPLHF.

This clonotype was counted between two and nine times. This rearrangement joins TRBV7-9 to TRBJ1-6, with 8 bases matching TRBD1. CDR3 length: 15 residues. Germline V gene data show CDR1 as SEHNR and CDR2 as FQNEAQ (reference sequence). With V trimmed by 1 base and J by 6 bases, 2 bases remained unmatched. CDR3 DNA sequence: TGTGCCAGCAGCTTAGTGACAGGGGCTAATTCACCCCTCCACTTT. The encoded protein is CASSLVTGANSPLHF.

This chain joins TRBV9 and TRBJ2-1; no reliable D call. V shed 4 bases and J shed 4 bases, with 21 bases lying between them. Germline V gene lookup returns CDR1 SGDLS and CDR2 YYNGEE. The CDR3 spans 17 residues. In DNA form, the CDR3 reads TGTGCCAGCAGCCATTCTGACCCCACCCAGTCGTACAATGAGCAGTTCTTC. Translation gives CASSHSDPTQSYNEQFF.

For this clonotype: Just one base apart from a much larger clone, this may be a read error. Since no conserved phenylalanine or tryptophan closes the CDR3, a read error is the likely cause. The chain has TRBV12-3 or TRBV12-4 and TRBJ2-2, with unresolved D. The CDR3 covers 15 residues. V was clipped by 1 base and J by 6 bases, with 12 bases between them. The CDR3 loop reads CASSLDPRASGELFV. DNA of the CDR3: TGTGCCAGCAGTTTAGATCCTAGGGCGTCCGGGGAGCTGTTTGTT.

The gene calls are TRBV6-1 and TRBJ1-5; TRBD1 is a possible D gene (6 bases). V dropped 8 bases and J dropped 0 bases, with 23 bases sitting between them. The CDR3 loop spans 18 amino acids. The V gene's germline CDR1 is MNHNS and CDR2 SASEGT. CDR3 loop: CASRGRQDQGFSNQPQHF. Here the CDR3 DNA reads TGTGCCAGCCGGGGCCGACAGGACCAGGGGTTTAGCAATCAGCCCCAGCATTTT.

The DNA of the CDR3 is TGCAGCGTTGAAGGGGGTGGCTACACCTTC. This gives the protein CSVEGGGYTF. This chain uses TRBV29-1 with TRBJ1-2; D call uncertain. Per the germline V gene, CDR1 is SQVTM and CDR2 is ANQGSEA. V lost 1 base and J lost 7, with 4 bases in between. The CDR3 has 10 residues.